These 26 T cell receptor beta chains came from one sample sequenced in a study of blood T cell repertoires in COVID-19. Method: immunoSEQ multiplex PCR; TCRdb's copy keeps in-frame clones and lacks some. The data show about 81,000 clones, roughly four fifths seen once. Sequencing was performed on peripheral blood. These receptors came from a human donor in a cohort sampled during active COVID-19.

This clone was recorded once. The chain combines TRBV4-3 with TRBJ2-7, with a possible D match to TRBD1 (5 bases). CDR3 length: 16 residues. CDR1 and CDR2 (germline): LGHNA, YSLEER. V dropped 2 bases and J dropped 6 bases, with 20 bases sitting between them. The CDR3: CASSQTAGQGEGEQYF. The CDR3 DNA is TGCGCCAGCAGCCAAACAGCTGGGCAGGGCGAAGGCGAGCAGTACTTC.

The CDR3: CASSLSGGALGNQPQHF. CDR3 in DNA: TGTGCCAGCAGTTTATCCGGGGGGGCGCTTGGCAATCAGCCCCAGCATTTT. The chain combines TRBV27 with TRBJ1-5; TRBD1 is a possible D gene (6 bases). Germline V lookup: CDR1 MNHEY, CDR2 SMNVEV (reference sequence). Trimming pared 0 bases from V and 2 bases from J, leaving 14 bases between. The CDR3 has 17 residues.

V gene TRBV5-6 combines with J gene TRBJ2-7; maybe TRBD2 (6 bases). CDR3 length equals 14 residues. The germline CDR1 and CDR2 sequences are SGHDT and YYEEEE. V was pared by 0 bases and J by 5 bases, with 12 bases between. The CDR3 sequence: CASSLGTSFHEQYF. CDR3 sequence (DNA): TGTGCCAGCAGCTTGGGTACTAGCTTCCACGAGCAGTACTTC.

The CDR3, as DNA: TGTGCCAGCAGCTTAGAGCTATCTAGTGGGGGCTACACCTTC. It encodes CASSLELSSGGYTF. The rearrangement links TRBV7-2 to TRBJ1-2, with D hard to call. V was trimmed by 1 base and J by 8 bases, leaving 14 bases between them. The CDR3 has 14 amino acids. Per the germline V gene, CDR1 is SGHTA and CDR2 is FQGNSA.

The chain combines TRBV27 with TRBJ1-4, with D unresolved. This CDR3 contains 15 residues. V lost 0 bases, J lost 4 bases, and 9 bases lay in between. Germline CDR1 reads MNHEY; CDR2 reads SMNVEV (reference sequence). CDR3 region: CASSLSPRGNEKLFF. CDR3 bases: TGTGCCAGCAGTTTATCGCCGCGGGGTAATGAAAAACTGTTTTTT.

The chain recombines TRBV28 with TRBJ1-5; 7 nucleotides line up with TRBD1. The CDR3 is made up of 15 amino acids. CDR1 is MDHEN, CDR2 SYDVKM, per germline. V dropped 8 bases and J dropped 6; count of bases not matched to a gene: 13. This CDR3 is CASVISAGGIQPQHF. DNA for the CDR3: TGTGCCAGCGTAATTTCAGCAGGGGGGATTCAGCCCCAGCATTTT. Variable domain in full (rest from reference TRBV28 and TRBJ1-5): DVKVTQSSRYLVKRTGEKVFLECVQDMDHENMFWYRQDPGLGLRLIYFSYDVKMKEKGDIPEGYSVSREKKERFSLILESASTNQTSMYLCASVISAGGIQPQHFGDGTRLSIL.

The chain is built from TRBV7-2 and TRBJ2-3, with 7 bases identical to TRBD2. Trimming cost V 5 bases and J 4 bases; bases outside gene matches: 3. The CDR3 has 13 amino acids. Germline V gene lookup returns CDR1 SGHTA and CDR2 FQGNSA. The CDR3 nucleotides are TGTGCCAGCAGCAGAAGCGGGGCAGATACGCAGTATTTT. Protein: CASSRSGADTQYF.

The chain joins TRBV5-1 to TRBJ2-1; TRBD2 matches at 13 bases. Germline V gene lookup returns CDR1 SGHRS and CDR2 YFSETQ. Trimming at V came to 5 bases and at J to 8 bases, leaving 16 bases not matched to a gene. This CDR3 comprises 18 residues. The CDR3 spells CASRPLLAGGVKADEQFF. Written as DNA, the CDR3 is TGCGCCAGCAGACCCCTACTAGCGGGGGGGGTTAAGGCGGATGAGCAGTTCTTC.

This chain uses TRBV5-4 with TRBJ2-7; 8 nucleotides line up with TRBD1. Germline CDR1 and CDR2: SGHNT and YYREEE (reference sequence). The CDR3 contains 15 residues. The trim removed 4 bases at V and 7 bases at J, leaving 13 bases unmatched. Written as DNA, the CDR3 is TGTGCCAGCAGCCCCGAGGGGGACAGGTTTGAAGAGCAGTACTTC. As protein: CASSPEGDRFEEQYF.

This chain connects TRBV9 to TRBJ2-5, with 11 bases lining up with TRBD1. The germline V gene has CDR1 SGDLS and CDR2 YYNGEE. The V segment lost 1 base and the J segment 2 bases; nucleotides outside the gene matches: 13. The CDR3 is 19 residues long. The CDR3 loop reads CASSVTKNYRDRGQETQYF. CDR3 nucleotides: TGTGCCAGCAGCGTAACGAAGAACTACCGGGACAGGGGGCAAGAGACCCAGTACTTC.

The chain is built from TRBV27 and TRBJ1-5; 7 nucleotides align to TRBD1. J was trimmed by 3 bases and V by 10 bases; bases with no gene match: 9. The CDR3 loop spans 14 amino acids. Per germline, CDR1 MNHEY and CDR2 SMNVEV (reference sequence). In DNA, the CDR3 is TGTGCCACCCAGACAGGGAGAGACAATCAGCCCCAGCATTTT. Translation gives CATQTGRDNQPQHF.

This clone was recorded a few times. The chain carries TRBV5-1 and TRBJ1-2, with 8 bases identical to TRBD1. The CDR3 extends over 15 amino acids. V shed 4 bases and J 2 bases; nucleotides not matched to a gene: 7. Looked up from germline, CDR1 is SGHRS and CDR2 is YFSETQ. CDR3 nucleotide sequence: TGCGCCAGCAGCCTACAGACAGGGGAAAACTATGGCTACACCTTC. Encoded protein: CASSLQTGENYGYTF.

The V gene is TRBV6-5, the J gene TRBJ2-1, with 7 bases fitting TRBD1. Germline trimming cut 7 bases from V and 0 bases from J; bases unmatched to any gene: 6. This CDR3 is built from 15 residues. In germline, CDR1 is MNHEY, CDR2 SVGAGI. The CDR3 protein is CASTPGGSSYNEQFF. CDR3 sequence (DNA): TGTGCCAGCACCCCAGGGGGAAGCTCCTACAATGAGCAGTTCTTC.

V gene TRBV18 combines with J gene TRBJ2-5, with 7 nucleotides matching TRBD2. Germline values: CDR1 KGHSH, CDR2 LQKENI. V lost 3 bases and J lost 2; bases outside the gene matches: 9. This CDR3 region has 16 residues. CDR3 sequence (DNA): TGTGCCAGCTCACCGCGAGTTGGCGGGGGTCAAGAGACCCAGTACTTC. Its translation is CASSPRVGGGQETQYF. Looking up the rest from reference TRBV18 and TRBJ2-5 gives the full variable domain: NAGVMQNPRHLVRRRGQEARLRCSPMKGHSHVYWYRQLPEEGLKFMVYLQKENIIDESGMPKERFSAEFPKEGPSILRIQQVVRGDSAAYFCASSPRVGGGQETQYFGPGTRLLVL.

The chain recombines TRBV7-8 with TRBJ1-2, with no clear D. The CDR3 length is 15 residues. V was cut by 0 bases and J by 5 bases, with 13 bases left in between. The V gene's germline CDR1 is SGHVS and CDR2 FQNEAQ. CDR3 region: CASSLASTGSYGYTF. CDR3 nucleotides: TGTGCCAGCAGCTTAGCGAGTACCGGGTCGTATGGCTACACCTTC.

The chain employs TRBV27 and TRBJ1-5; a weak D match, TRBD1 (5 bases). The CDR3 consists of 12 residues. Per germline, CDR1 MNHEY and CDR2 SMNVEV (reference sequence). V gave up 9 bases and J gave up 4 bases, with 10 bases separating them. The CDR3 protein is CASRGGNQPQHF. CDR3 in DNA: TGTGCCAGTAGGGGCGGAAATCAGCCCCAGCATTTT.

This clone came up many times. V gene TRBV7-8 combines with J gene TRBJ1-1, with 7 bases that match TRBD1. Germline V gene sequence: CDR1 SGHVS, CDR2 FQNEAQ. After removal of 4 bases from V and 8 bases from J, the junction contained 10 bases not matched to a gene. The CDR3 contains 14 residues. CDR3 DNA: TGTGCCAGCAGCTCGTTCGGACAGGCGGTAGAAGCTTTCTTT. Its translation is CASSSFGQAVEAFF.

This clone has only a few counts. V gene TRBV29-1 combines with J gene TRBJ1-5; no clear D gene. The V gene lost 2 bases and the J gene lost 3 bases, with 8 bases spanning the gap. This CDR3 comprises 13 residues. Germline CDR1 is SQVTM and CDR2 is ANQGSEA. CDR3 DNA: TGCAGCGTTGAACCACAGTTCAATCAGCCCCAGCATTTT. It specifies CSVEPQFNQPQHF.

The V gene is TRBV19, the J gene TRBJ1-1, with a tentative D call TRBD1 (5 bases). CDR1 LNHDA and CDR2 SQIVND come from the germline V gene (reference sequence). V was pared by 9 bases and J by 4 bases, with 12 bases between. This CDR3 region has 12 residues. The CDR3 DNA sequence: TGTGCCAGCGGTGGGGGGGGCACTGAAGCTTTCTTT. The encoded protein is CASGGGGTEAFF.

This chain uses TRBV7-3 with TRBJ2-5; D possibly corresponds to TRBD2 (5 bases). The CDR3 is made up of 14 amino acids. V was pared by 5 bases and J by 5 bases, with 15 bases between. The germline gives CDR1 SGHTA, CDR2 FQGTGA. In DNA, the CDR3 is TGTGCCAGCAGCCCCAAGGCGGGTTTGGAGACCCAGTACTTC. Translating gives CASSPKAGLETQYF. The variable domain in full, with the rest retrieved from reference TRBV7-3 and TRBJ2-5, is GAGVSQTPSNKVTEKGKYVELRCDPISGHTALYWYRQSLGQGPEFLIYFQGTGAADDSGLPNDRFFAVRPEGSVSTLKIQRTERGDSAVYLCASSPKAGLETQYFGPGTRLLVL.

This clone was observed once. The chain uses TRBV7-9 and TRBJ2-3, with TRBD2 matching 9 bases. The CDR3 contains 16 residues. Looked up from germline, CDR1 is SEHNR and CDR2 is FQNEAQ (reference sequence). Germline trimming cut 3 bases from V and 4 bases from J; bases unmatched to any gene: 8. The CDR3 region is CASSLQSRGGPDTQYF. The DNA for the CDR3 is TGTGCCAGCAGCTTGCAATCGCGGGGGGGCCCAGATACGCAGTATTTT.

The chain is built from TRBV5-1 and TRBJ2-7, with 11 bases lining up with TRBD1. Germline V gene data show CDR1 as SGHRS and CDR2 as YFSETQ. This CDR3 contains 17 residues. V was clipped by 0 bases and J by 4 bases; unmatched bases: 9. In DNA, the CDR3 is TGCGCCAGCAGCTTGGTGGCGGGACAGGGGGTGCGGTACGAGCAGTACTTC. Translated: CASSLVAGQGVRYEQYF.

V is TRBV6-2 or TRBV6-3 and J is TRBJ2-7, with 11 bases fitting TRBD1. Germline V CDR1 and CDR2: MNHEY, SVGEGT. CDR3 length equals 15 residues. Trimming took 2 bases from V and 5 from J; bases not matched to a gene: 5. DNA of the CDR3: TGTGCCAGCAGTTACGTCGGACAGGGGGCGAACGAGCAGTACTTC. Encoded protein: CASSYVGQGANEQYF.

The genes are TRBV24-1 and TRBJ2-5; 9 nucleotides match TRBD2. There are 15 residues in the CDR3. In germline, CDR1 is KGHDR, CDR2 SFDVKD. After removal of 4 bases from V and 5 bases from J, the junction contained 7 bases not matched to a gene. The CDR3 region has the DNA TGTGCCACCAGTGAGGCGGGGGGGACTAAGGAGACCCAGTACTTC. Residues: CATSEAGGTKETQYF.

This rearrangement joins TRBV4-3 to TRBJ2-2; 9 nucleotides align to TRBD1. Germline loops: CDR1 LGHNA, CDR2 YSLEER. The CDR3 consists of 15 residues. Trimming removed 3 bases from V and 6 bases from J; junction bases left unmatched: 5. The CDR3 nucleotides are TGCGCCAGCAGCCAGGACAGGGGTATCGCCGGGGAGCTGTTTTTT. Translating gives CASSQDRGIAGELFF.

V and J are TRBV5-1 and TRBJ2-5; 7 bases map to TRBD2. CDR1 SGHRS and CDR2 YFSETQ come from the germline V gene. After removal of 0 bases from V and 5 bases from J, the junction contained 10 bases not matched to a gene. This CDR3 region has 16 residues. CDR3 residues: CASSLDRGGLRETQYF. In nucleotides, the CDR3 is TGCGCCAGCAGCTTGGATCGTGGGGGACTAAGGGAGACCCAGTACTTC.